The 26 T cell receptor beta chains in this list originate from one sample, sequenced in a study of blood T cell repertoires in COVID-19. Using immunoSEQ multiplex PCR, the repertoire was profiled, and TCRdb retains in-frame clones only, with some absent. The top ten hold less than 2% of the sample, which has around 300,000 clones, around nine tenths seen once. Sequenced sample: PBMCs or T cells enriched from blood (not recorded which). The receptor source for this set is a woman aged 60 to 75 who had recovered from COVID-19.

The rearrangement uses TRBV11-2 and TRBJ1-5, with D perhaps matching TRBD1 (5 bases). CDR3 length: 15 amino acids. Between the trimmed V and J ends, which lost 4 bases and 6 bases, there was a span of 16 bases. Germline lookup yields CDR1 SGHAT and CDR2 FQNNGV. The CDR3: CASSWGWGQGQPQHF. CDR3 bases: TGTGCCAGCAGCTGGGGCTGGGGCCAGGGTCAGCCCCAGCATTTT.

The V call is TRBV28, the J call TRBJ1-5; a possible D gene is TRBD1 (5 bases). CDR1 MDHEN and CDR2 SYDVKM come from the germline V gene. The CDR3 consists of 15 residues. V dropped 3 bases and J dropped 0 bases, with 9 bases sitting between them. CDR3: CASSFSRVSNQPQHF. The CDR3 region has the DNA TGTGCCAGCAGTTTTTCCAGGGTTAGCAATCAGCCCCAGCATTTT.

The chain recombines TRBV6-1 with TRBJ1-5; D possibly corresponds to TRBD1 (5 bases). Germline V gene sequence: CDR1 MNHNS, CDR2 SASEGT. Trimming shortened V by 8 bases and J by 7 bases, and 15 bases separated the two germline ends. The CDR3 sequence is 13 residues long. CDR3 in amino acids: CASGGGGKQPQHF. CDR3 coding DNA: TGTGCCAGCGGCGGCGGGGGGAAACAGCCCCAGCATTTT.

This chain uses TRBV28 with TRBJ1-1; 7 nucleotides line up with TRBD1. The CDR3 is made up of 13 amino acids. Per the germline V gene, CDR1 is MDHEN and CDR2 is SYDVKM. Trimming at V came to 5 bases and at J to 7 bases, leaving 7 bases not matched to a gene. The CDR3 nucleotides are TGTGCCAGCAGTACATTACAGGGGATTGAAGCTTTCTTT. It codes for CASSTLQGIEAFF. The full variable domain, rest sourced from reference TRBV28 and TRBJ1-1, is DVKVTQSSRYLVKRTGEKVFLECVQDMDHENMFWYRQDPGLGLRLIYFSYDVKMKEKGDIPEGYSVSREKKERFSLILESASTNQTSMYLCASSTLQGIEAFFGQGTRLTVV.

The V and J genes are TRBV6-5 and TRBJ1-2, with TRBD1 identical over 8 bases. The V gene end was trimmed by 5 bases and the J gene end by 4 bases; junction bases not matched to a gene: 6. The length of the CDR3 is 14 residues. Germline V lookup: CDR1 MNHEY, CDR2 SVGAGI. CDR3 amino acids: CASSRYRGGYGYTF. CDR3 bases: TGTGCCAGCAGTCGCTACAGGGGGGGCTATGGCTACACCTTC.

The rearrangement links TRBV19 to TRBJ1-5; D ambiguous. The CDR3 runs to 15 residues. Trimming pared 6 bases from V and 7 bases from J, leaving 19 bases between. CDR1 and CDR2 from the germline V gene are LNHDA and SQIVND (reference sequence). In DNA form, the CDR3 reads TGTGCCAGTAGCCTCTCACAGTTTGGGAGCCAGCCCCAGCATTTT. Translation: CASSLSQFGSQPQHF.

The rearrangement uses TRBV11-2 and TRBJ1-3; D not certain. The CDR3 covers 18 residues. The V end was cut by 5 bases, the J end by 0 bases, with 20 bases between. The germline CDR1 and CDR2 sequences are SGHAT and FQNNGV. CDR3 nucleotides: TGTGCCAGCAGCCCGCCCATCTTTTGGGGAGGCTCTGGAAACACCATATATTTT. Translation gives CASSPPIFWGGSGNTIYF.

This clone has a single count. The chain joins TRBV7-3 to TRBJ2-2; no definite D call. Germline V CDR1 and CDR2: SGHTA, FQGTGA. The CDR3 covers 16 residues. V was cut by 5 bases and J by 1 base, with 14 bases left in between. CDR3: CASSPHDALNTGELFF. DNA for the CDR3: TGTGCCAGCAGCCCCCATGATGCGCTGAACACCGGGGAGCTGTTTTTT.

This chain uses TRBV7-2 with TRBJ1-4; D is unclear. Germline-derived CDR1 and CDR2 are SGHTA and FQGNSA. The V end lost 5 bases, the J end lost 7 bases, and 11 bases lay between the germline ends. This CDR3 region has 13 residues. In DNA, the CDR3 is TGTGCCAGCAGCCCCGCTAATGGTGAAAAACTGTTTTTT. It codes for CASSPANGEKLFF.

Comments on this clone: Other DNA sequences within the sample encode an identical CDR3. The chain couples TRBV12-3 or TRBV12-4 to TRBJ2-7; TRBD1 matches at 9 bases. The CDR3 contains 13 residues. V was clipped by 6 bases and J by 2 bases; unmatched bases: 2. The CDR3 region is CASSRDRAYEQYF. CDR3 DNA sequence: TGTGCCAGCAGCCGGGACAGGGCCTACGAGCAGTACTTC.

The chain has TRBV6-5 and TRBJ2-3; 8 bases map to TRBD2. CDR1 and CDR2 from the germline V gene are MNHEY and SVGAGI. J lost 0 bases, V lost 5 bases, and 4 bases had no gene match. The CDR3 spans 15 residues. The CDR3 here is CASSTLADSTDTQYF. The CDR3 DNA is TGTGCCAGCAGTACACTAGCGGATAGCACAGATACGCAGTATTTT.

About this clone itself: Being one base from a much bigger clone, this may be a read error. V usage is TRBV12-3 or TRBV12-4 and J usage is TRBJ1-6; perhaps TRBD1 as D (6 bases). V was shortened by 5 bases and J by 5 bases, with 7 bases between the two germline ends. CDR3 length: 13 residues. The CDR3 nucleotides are TGTGCCAGCAGTGGGGACAATAATTCACCCCTCCACTTT. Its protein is CASSGDNNSPLHF.

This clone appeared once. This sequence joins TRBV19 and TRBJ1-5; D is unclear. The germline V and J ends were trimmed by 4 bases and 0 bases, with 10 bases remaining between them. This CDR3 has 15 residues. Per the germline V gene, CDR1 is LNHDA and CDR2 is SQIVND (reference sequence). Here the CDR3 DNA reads TGTGCCAGTAGTACAGTCGGGGTTAGCAATCAGCCCCAGCATTTT. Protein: CASSTVGVSNQPQHF.

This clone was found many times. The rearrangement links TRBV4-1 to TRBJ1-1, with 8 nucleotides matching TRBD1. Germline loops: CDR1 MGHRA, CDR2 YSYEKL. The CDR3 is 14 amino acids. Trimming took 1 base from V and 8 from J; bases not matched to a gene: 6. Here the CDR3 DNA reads TGCGCCAGCAGCCAAGTGCAGGGGGCCGTAGAAGCTTTCTTT. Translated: CASSQVQGAVEAFF.

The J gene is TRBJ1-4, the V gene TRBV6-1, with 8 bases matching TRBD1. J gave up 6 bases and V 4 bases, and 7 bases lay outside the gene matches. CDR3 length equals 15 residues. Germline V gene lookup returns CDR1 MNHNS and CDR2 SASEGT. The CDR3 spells CASSVSDRVDEKLFF. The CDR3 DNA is TGTGCCAGCAGTGTCTCGGACAGGGTTGATGAAAAACTGTTTTTT.

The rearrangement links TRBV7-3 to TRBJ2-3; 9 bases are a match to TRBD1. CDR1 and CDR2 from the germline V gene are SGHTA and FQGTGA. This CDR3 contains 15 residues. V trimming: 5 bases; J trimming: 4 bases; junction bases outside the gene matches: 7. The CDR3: CASSLGQGLSDTQYF. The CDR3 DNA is TGTGCCAGCAGCCTGGGACAGGGTCTGTCAGATACGCAGTATTTT.

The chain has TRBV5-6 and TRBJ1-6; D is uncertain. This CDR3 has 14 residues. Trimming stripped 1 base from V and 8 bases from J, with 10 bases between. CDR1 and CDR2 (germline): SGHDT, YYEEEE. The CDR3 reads CASSLRGLYSPLHF. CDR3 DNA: TGTGCCAGCAGCTTGCGGGGTTTGTATTCACCCCTCCACTTT.

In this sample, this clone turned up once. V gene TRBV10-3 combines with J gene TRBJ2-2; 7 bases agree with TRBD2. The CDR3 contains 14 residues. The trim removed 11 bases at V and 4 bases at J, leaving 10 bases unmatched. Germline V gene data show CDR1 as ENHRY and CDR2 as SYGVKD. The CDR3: CAAGGGDLTGELFF. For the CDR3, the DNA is TGTGCCGCTGGGGGAGGGGATCTCACCGGGGAGCTGTTTTTT.

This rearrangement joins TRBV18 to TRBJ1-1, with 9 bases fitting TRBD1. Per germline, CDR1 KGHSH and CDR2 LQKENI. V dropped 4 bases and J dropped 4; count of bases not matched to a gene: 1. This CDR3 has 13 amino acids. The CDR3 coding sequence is TGTGCCAGCTCACGGGACAGGGCCACTGAAGCTTTCTTT. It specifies CASSRDRATEAFF.

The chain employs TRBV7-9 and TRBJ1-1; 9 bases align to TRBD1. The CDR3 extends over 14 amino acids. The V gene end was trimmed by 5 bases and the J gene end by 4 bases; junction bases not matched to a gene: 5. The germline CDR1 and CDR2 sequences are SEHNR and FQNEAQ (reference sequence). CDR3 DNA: TGTGCCAGCAGCCGACCGGGACAGGGCACTGAAGCTTTCTTT. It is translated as CASSRPGQGTEAFF.

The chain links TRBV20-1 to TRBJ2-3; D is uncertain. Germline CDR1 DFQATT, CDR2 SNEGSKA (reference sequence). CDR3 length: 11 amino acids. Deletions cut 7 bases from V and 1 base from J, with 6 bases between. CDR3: CSGPGTDTQYF. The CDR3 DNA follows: TGCAGTGGCCCAGGCACAGATACGCAGTATTTT.

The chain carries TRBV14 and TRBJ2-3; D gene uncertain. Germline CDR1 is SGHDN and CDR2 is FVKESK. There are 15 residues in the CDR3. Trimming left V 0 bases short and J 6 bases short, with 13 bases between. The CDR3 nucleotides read TGTGCCAGCAGCCAAGATACCCCGCGAGGCGATACGCAGTATTTT. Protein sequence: CASSQDTPRGDTQYF.

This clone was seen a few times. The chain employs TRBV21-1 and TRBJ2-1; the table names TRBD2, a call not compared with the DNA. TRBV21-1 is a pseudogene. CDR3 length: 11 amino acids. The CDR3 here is CASTKLPRQFF. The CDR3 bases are TGTGCCAGCACTAAGCTGCCTCGGCAGTTCTTC.

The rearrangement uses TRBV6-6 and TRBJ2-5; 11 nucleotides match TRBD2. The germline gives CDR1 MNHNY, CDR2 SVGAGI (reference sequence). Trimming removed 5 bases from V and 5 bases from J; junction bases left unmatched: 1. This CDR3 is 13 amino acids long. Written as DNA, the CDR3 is TGTGCCAGCAGTGCTAGCGGGGGGGAGACCCAGTACTTC. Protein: CASSASGGETQYF.

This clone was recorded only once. The CDR3 sequence is CASSPWTEPYEQYF. Here the CDR3 DNA reads TGTGCCAGCAGCCCGTGGACTGAACCCTACGAGCAGTACTTC. The rearrangement joins TRBV9 to TRBJ2-7; weak D call: TRBD2 (5 bases). Germline V gives CDR1 SGDLS, CDR2 YYNGEE. This CDR3 is 14 amino acids long. V was cut by 4 bases and J by 2 bases, with 13 bases left in between. Looking up the rest from reference TRBV9 and TRBJ2-7 gives the full variable domain: DSGVTQTPKHLITATGQRVTLRCSPRSGDLSVYWYQQSLDQGLQFLIQYYNGEERAKGNILERFSAQQFPDLHSELNLSSLELGDSALYFCASSPWTEPYEQYFGPGTRLTVT.

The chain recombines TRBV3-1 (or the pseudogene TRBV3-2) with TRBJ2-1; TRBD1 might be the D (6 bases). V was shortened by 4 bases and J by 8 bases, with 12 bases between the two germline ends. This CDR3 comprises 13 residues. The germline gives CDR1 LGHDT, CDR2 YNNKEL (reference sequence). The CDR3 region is CASSLQGSDEQFF. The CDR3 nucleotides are TGTGCCAGCAGCCTACAGGGTAGCGATGAGCAGTTCTTC.